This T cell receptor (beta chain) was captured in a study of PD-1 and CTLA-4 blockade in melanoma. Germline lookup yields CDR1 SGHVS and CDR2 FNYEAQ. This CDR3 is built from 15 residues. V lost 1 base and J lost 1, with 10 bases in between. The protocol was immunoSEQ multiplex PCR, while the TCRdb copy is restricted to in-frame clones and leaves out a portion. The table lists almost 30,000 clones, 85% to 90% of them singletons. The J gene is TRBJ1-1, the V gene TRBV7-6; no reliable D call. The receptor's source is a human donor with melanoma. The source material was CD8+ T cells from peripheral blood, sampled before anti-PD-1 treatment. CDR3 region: CASSLEAEGNTEAFF. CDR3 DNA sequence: TGTGCCAGCAGCTTAGAAGCTGAAGGGAACACTGAAGCTTTCTTT.